This T cell receptor beta chain was retrieved from a study of CD8 T cells in Susac syndrome. Overall study: Among the Susac syndrome patients sequenced, over five had active disease and about 8 were in remission.

The RNA, about 0.5 to 1 ug, was put through reverse transcription using random hexamers. TCRdb recomputed calls from the immunoSEQ multiplex PCR reads with MiXCR, one row per CDR3 protein. The repertoire includes roughly 190,000 distinct CDR3 sequences, around 93% of them detected once, and approximately 0.16% sits in the top ten. In germline, CDR1 is SQVTM, CDR2 ANQGSEA. Trimming cost V 0 bases and J 5 bases, with 5 bases left between them. This CDR3 has 11 amino acids. Concerning this clonotype: Its specificity is unknown.

Study outcomes and limitations: Susac-specific public clones were found in total CD8+ and CD8+ TEMRA repertoires, numbering under 20 and five, respectively.

This chain connects TRBV29-1 to TRBJ2-7; D is uncertain. Input material: CD8+ T cells from PBMCs. The sequence came from a human donor with Susac syndrome. As DNA, the CDR3 is TGCAGCGTTGAAGATCAACACGAGCAGTACTTC. Translated: CSVEDQHEQYF.